Below are 7 T cell receptor beta chains sequenced from a single sample in a study of T cells after yellow fever vaccination. TCRdb re-derived calls from the 5' RACE reads in MiXCR, one entry per CDR3 protein. The data show approximately 550,000 distinct CDR3 sequences, roughly 13% seen once. The specimen was PBMCs, collected on the day of the yellow fever booster vaccination. All receptors come from a man aged 25-45 years who received the YFV17D yellow fever vaccine.

This clonotype showed up just a few times. The chain couples TRBV29-1 to TRBJ2-3, with 13 bases fitting TRBD2. J lost 1 base, V lost 8 bases, and 6 bases had no gene match. Germline CDR1 is SQVTM and CDR2 is ANQGSEA. There are 15 residues in the CDR3. CDR3 residues: CSSTGTSGGTDTQYF. Written as DNA, the CDR3 is TGCAGCTCTACTGGGACTAGCGGGGGCACAGATACGCAGTATTTT.

The chain couples TRBV5-4 to TRBJ2-1; TRBD2 agrees at 12 bases. CDR1 and CDR2 (germline): SGHNT, YYREEE (reference sequence). After removal of 4 bases from V and 12 bases from J, the junction contained 14 bases not matched to a gene. The CDR3 spans 16 residues. DNA of the CDR3: TGTGCCAGCAGCACCGGCAGCCTAGCGGGAGGGCCACTGCAGTTCTTC. Its translation: CASSTGSLAGGPLQFF.

V is TRBV20-1 and J is TRBJ1-1, with TRBD1 matching 8 bases. CDR1 and CDR2 from the germline V gene are DFQATT and SNEGSKA (reference sequence). The J segment lost 4 bases and the V segment lost 0 bases, leaving 7 bases of the junction unmatched. This CDR3 spans 15 amino acids. The CDR3 sequence: CSARDPGQAGTEAFF. Here the CDR3 DNA reads TGCAGTGCTAGAGATCCGGGACAGGCTGGCACTGAAGCTTTCTTT.

V usage is TRBV7-2 and J usage is TRBJ2-5; possibly TRBD1 for D (5 bases). Trimming stripped 1 base from V and 1 base from J, with 16 bases between. The CDR3 is 17 residues long. The germline CDR1 and CDR2 sequences are SGHTA and FQGNSA. The CDR3 protein is CASSLGSGRSPQETQYF. The CDR3 coding sequence is TGTGCCAGCAGCTTAGGTTCAGGGCGTAGCCCCCAAGAGACCCAGTACTTC.

This clonotype was detected a few times. The chain joins TRBV20-1 to TRBJ2-3; the D gene is possibly TRBD1 (5 bases). Germline values: CDR1 DFQATT, CDR2 SNEGSKA (reference sequence). The CDR3 sequence is 15 residues long. The V end was cut by 3 bases, the J end by 0 bases, with 13 bases between. In DNA form, the CDR3 reads TGCAGTGCTAGTGGGGCGGCAGGCAGCACAGATACGCAGTATTTT. Translation: CSASGAAGSTDTQYF.

There are many counts of this clonotype. This chain connects TRBV7-2 to TRBJ2-7; tentatively, D is TRBD2 (6 bases). CDR1 SGHTA and CDR2 FQGNSA come from the germline V gene. This CDR3 has 12 residues. V lost 8 bases and J 4 bases, leaving 12 bases between the germline ends. Here the CDR3 DNA reads TGTGCCAGCGCGGGGCTGTCATACGAGCAGTACTTC. It is translated as CASAGLSYEQYF.

The V and J genes are TRBV20-1 and TRBJ2-1; 8 bases are shared with TRBD2. The CDR3 covers 15 residues. Losses at the gene ends were 1 base for V and 5 bases for J; bases not matched to a gene: 7. The germline gives CDR1 DFQATT, CDR2 SNEGSKA (reference sequence). The CDR3 sequence is CSARGGTSGNNEQFF. The CDR3 DNA reads as TGCAGTGCTAGAGGAGGTACTAGCGGTAACAATGAGCAGTTCTTC.